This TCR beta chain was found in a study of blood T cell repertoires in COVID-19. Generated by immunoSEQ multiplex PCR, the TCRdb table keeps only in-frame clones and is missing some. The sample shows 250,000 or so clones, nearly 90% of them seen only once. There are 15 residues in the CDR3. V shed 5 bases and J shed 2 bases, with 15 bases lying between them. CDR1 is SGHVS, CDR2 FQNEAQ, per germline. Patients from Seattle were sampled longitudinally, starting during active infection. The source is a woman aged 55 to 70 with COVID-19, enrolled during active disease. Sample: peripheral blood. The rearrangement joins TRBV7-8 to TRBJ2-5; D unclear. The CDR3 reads CASSPLGRQQETQYF. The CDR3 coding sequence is TGTGCCAGCAGCCCCCTCGGCAGACAACAAGAGACCCAGTACTTC.